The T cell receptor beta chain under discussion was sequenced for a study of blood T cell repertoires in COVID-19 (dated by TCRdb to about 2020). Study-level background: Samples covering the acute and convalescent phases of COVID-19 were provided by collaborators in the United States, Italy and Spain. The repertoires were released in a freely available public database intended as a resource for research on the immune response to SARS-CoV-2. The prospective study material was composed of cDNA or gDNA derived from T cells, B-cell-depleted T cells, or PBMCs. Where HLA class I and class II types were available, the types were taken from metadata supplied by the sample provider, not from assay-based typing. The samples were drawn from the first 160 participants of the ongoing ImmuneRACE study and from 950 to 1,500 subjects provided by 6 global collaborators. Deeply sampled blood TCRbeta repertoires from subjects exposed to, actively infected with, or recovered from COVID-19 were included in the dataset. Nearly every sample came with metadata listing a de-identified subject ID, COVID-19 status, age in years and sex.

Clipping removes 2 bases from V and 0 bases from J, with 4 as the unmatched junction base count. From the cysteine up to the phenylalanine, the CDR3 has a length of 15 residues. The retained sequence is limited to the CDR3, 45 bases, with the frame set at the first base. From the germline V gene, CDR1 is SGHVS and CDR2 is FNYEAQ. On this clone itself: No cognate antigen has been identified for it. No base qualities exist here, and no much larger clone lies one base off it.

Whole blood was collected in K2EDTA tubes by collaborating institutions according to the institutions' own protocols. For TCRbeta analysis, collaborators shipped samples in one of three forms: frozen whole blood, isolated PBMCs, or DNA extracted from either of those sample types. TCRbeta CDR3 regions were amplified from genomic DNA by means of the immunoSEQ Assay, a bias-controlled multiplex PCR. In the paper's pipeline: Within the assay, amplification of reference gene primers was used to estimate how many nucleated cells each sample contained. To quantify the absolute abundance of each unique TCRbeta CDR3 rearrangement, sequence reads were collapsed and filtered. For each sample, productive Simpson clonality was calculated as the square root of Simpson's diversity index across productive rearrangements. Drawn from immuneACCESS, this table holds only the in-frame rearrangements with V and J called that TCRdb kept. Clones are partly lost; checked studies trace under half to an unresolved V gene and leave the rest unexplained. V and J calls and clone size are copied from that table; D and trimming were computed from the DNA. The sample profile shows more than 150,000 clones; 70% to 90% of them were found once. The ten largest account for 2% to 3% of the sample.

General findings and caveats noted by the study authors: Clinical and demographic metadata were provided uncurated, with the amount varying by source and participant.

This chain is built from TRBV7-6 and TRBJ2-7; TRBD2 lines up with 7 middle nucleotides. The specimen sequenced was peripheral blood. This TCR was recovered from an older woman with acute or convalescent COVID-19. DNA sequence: TGTGCCAGCAGCTTATATGCGGGGGTCTCCTACGAGCAGTACTTC. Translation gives CASSLYAGVSYEQYF.